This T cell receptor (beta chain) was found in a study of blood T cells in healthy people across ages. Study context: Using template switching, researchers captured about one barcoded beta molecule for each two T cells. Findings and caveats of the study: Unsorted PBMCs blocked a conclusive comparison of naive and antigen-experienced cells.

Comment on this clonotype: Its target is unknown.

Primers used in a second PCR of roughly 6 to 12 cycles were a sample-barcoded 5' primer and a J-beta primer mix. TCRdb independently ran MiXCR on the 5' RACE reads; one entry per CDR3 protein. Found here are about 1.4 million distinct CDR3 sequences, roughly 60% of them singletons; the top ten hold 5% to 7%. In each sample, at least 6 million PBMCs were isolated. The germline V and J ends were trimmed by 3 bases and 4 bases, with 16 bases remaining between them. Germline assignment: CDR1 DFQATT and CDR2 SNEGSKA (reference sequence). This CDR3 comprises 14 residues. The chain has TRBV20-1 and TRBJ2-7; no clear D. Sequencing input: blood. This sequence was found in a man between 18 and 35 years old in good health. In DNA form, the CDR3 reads TGCAGTGCTAGCGGTCGAGATTCGGGTTACGAGCAGTACTTC. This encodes CSASGRDSGYEQYF.